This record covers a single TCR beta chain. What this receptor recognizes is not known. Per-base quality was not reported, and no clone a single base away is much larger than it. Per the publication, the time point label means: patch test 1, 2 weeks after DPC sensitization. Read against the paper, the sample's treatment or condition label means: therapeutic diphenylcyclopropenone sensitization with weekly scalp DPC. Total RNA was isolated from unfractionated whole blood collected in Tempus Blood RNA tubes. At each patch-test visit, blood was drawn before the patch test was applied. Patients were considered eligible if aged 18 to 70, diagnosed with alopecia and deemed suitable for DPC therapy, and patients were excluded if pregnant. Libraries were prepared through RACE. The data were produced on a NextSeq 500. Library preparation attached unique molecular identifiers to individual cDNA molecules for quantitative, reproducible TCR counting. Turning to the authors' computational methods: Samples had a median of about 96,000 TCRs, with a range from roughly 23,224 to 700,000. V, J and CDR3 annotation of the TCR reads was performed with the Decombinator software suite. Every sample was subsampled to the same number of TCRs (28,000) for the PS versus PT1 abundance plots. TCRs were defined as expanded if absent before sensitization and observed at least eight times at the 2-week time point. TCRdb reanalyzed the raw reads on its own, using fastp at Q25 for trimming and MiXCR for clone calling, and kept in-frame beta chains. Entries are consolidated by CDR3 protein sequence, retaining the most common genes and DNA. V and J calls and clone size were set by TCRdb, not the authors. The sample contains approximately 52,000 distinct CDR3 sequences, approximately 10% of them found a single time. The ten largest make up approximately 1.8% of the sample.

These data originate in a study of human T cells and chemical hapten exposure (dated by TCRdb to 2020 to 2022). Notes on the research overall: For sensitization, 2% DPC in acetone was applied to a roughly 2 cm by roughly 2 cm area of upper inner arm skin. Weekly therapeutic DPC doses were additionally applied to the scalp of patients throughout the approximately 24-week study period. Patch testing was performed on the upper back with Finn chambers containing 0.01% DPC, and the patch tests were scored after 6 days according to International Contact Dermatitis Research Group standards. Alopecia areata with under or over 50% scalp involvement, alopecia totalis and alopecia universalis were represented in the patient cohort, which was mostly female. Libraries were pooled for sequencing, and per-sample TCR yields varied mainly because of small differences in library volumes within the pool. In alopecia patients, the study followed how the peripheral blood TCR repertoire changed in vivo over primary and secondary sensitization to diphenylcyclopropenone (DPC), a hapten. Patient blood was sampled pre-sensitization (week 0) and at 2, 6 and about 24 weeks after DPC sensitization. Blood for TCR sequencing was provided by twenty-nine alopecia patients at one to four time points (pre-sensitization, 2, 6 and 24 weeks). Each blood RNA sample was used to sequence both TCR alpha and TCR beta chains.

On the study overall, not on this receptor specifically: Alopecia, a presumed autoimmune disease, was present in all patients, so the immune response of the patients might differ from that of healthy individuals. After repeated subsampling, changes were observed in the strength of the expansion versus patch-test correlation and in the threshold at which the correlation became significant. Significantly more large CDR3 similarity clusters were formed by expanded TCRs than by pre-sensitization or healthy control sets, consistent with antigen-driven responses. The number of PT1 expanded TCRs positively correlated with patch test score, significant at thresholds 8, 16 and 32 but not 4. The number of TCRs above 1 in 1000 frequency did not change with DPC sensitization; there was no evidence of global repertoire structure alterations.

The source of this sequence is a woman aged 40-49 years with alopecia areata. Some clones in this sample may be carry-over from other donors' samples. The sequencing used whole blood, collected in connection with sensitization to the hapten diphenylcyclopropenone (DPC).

The base sequence is TGTGCCAGCAGCGGTCGCCAGAAGCGGGAGGTGACAGATACGCAGTATTTT. Its product reads: CASSGRQKREVTDTQYF. The receptor chain draws on TRBV11-2 and TRBJ2-3; the junction holds 9 bases that match TRBD2. The CDR3 runs 17 amino acids, cysteine and phenylalanine included. The kept DNA is CDR3 alone, 51 bases in frame from the first base. V ends up 5 bases short and J 3 bases short, with an unmatched junction base count of 12. From the germline V gene, CDR1 is SGHAT and CDR2 is FQNNGV.